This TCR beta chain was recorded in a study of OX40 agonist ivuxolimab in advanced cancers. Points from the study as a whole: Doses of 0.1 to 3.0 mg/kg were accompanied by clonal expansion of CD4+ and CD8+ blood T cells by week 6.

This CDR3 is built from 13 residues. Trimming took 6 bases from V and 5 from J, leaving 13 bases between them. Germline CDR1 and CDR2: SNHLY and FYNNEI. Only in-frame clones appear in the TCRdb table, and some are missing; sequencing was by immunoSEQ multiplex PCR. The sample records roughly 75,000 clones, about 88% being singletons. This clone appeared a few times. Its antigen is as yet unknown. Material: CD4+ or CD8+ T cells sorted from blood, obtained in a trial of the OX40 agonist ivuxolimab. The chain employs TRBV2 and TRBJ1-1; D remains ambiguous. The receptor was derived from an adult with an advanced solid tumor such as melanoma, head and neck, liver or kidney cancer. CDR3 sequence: CASRAQRETEAFF. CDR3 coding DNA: TGTGCCAGCAGAGCACAAAGGGAGACTGAAGCTTTCTTT. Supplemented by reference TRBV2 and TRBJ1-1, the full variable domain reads EPEVTQTPSHQVTQMGQEVILRCVPISNHLYFYWYRQILGQKVEFLVSFYNNEISEKSEIFDDQFSVERPDGSNFTLKIRSTKLEDSAMYFCASRAQRETEAFFGQGTRLTVV.